This T cell receptor (beta chain) was sequenced during a study of beta chain features in type 1 diabetes. As for the study in general: Age, gender and cell yields were similar between patients and healthy donors. There were some 100,000,000 sorted cells examined across all samples.

The sample holds one count of this clone. The antigen is undetermined. Study observations and caveats: Cells carrying high TCR expression could end up over-represented when cDNA is sequenced. For Type 1 diabetes patients, all four CD4+ subsets carried TCRB CDR3s that were moderately but significantly shorter.

Every bit of the isolated RNA underwent reverse transcription, so sequencing read expressed TCRB transcripts. Here immunoSEQ multiplex PCR was the method, and the copy in TCRdb shows in-frame clones only, minus some. The sample gives 250,000 or so clones, approximately 15% of which show up once; almost 0.02% is in the top ten. This CDR3 is 15 amino acids long. CDR1 is SGHTA, CDR2 FQGNSA, per germline. With V trimmed by 5 bases and J by 4 bases, 6 bases remained unmatched. The genes are TRBV7-2 and TRBJ2-1; 9 bases line up with TRBD1. The sequenced sample was naive CD4+ T cells from blood. The clonotype was recovered from a man younger than 40 with type 1 diabetes. DNA of the CDR3: TGTGCCAGCAGCCCAACCGGGACAGGGTACAATGAGCAGTTCTTC. Its translation: CASSPTGTGYNEQFF.